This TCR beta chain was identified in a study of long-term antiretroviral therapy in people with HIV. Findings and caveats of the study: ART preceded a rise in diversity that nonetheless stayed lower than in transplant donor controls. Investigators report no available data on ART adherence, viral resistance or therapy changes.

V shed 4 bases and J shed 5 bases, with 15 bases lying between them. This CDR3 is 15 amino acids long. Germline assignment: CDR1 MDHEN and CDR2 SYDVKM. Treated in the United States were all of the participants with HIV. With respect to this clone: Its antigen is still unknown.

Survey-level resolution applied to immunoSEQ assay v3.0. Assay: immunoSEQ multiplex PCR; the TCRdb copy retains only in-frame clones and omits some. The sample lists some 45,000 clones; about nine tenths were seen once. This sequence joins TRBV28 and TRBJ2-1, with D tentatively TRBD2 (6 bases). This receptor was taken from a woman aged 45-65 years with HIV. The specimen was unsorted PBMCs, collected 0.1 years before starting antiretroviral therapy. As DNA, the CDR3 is TGTGCCAGCAGTTCTGGGACTCTGGGCAACAATGAGCAGTTCTTC. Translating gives CASSSGTLGNNEQFF.